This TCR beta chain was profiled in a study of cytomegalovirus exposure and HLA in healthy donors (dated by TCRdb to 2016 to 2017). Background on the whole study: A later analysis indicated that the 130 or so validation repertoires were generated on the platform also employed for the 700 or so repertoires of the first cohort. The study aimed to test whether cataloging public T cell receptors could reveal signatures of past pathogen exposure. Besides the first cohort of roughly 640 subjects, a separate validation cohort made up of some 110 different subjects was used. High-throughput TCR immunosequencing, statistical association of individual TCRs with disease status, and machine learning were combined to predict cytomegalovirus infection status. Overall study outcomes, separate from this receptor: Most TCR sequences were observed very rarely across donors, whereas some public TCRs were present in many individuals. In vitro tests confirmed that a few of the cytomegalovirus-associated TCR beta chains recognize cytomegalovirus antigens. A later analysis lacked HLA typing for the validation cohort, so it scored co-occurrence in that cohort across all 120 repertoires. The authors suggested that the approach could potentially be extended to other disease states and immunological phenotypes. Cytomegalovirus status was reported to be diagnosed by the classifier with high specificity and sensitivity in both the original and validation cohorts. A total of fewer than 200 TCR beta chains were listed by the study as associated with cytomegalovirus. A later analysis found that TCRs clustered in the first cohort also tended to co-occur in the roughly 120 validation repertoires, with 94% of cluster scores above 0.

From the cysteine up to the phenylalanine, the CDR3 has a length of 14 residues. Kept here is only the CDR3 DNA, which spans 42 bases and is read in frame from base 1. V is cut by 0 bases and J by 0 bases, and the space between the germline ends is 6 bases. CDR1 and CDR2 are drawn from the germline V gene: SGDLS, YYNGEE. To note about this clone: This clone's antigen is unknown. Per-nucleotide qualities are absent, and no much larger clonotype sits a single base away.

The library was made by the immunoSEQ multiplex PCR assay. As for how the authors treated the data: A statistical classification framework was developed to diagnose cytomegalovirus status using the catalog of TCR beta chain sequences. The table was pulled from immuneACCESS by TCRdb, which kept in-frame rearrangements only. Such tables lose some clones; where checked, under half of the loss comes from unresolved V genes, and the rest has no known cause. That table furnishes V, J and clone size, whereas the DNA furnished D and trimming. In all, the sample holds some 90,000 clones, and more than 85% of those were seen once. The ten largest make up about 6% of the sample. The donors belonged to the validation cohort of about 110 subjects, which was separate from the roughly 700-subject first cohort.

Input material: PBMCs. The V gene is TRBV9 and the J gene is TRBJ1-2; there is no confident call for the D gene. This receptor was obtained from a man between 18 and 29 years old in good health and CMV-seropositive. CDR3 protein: CASSVGLANYGYTF. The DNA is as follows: TGTGCCAGCAGCGTAGGGCTAGCTAACTATGGCTACACCTTC.